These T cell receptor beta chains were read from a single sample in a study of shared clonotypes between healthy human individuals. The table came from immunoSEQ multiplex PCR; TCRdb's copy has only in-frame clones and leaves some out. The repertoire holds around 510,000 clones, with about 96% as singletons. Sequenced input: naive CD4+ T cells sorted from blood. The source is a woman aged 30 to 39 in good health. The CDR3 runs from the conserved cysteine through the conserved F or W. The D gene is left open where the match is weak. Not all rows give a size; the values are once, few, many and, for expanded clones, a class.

cdr3_nt: TGTGCCAGCACCCCCGCAAGACAGGGTGTAGATGGCTACACCTTC; cdr3_aa: CASTPARQGVDGYTF; clone_size: -; cdr3_length: 15; v_call: TRBV4-2; d_call: TRBD1; j_call: TRBJ1-2
cdr3_nt: TGCGCCACCTCAGGGGACCCAGATTCACCCCTCCACTTT; cdr3_aa: CATSGDPDSPLHF; clone_size: once; cdr3_length: 13; v_call: TRBV5-1; d_call: -; j_call: TRBJ1-6
cdr3_nt: TGTGCCAGCTCACCGGTCTCGGGAGAGCAGTTCTTC; cdr3_aa: CASSPVSGEQFF; clone_size: -; cdr3_length: 12; v_call: TRBV18; d_call: -; j_call: TRBJ2-1
cdr3_nt: TGTGCCAGCAGCTCCGACACGAACACTGAAGCTTTCTTT; cdr3_aa: CASSSDTNTEAFF; clone_size: -; cdr3_length: 13; v_call: TRBV7-6; d_call: -; j_call: TRBJ1-1
cdr3_nt: TGTGCCAGCAGTAGAGGGAACACCGGGGAGCTGTTTTTT; cdr3_aa: CASSRGNTGELFF; clone_size: -; cdr3_length: 13; v_call: TRBV6-5; d_call: -; j_call: TRBJ2-2
cdr3_nt: TGCGCCAGCAGCCTCACGGGGACTAGCGTACTCAGGGAGCTGTTTTTT; cdr3_aa: CASSLTGTSVLRELFF; clone_size: -; cdr3_length: 16; v_call: TRBV5-1; d_call: TRBD2; j_call: TRBJ2-2
cdr3_nt: TGTGCCAGCCGACTCCAGGGCCAGCAGCCCCAGCATTTT; cdr3_aa: CASRLQGQQPQHF; clone_size: -; cdr3_length: 13; v_call: TRBV28; d_call: -; j_call: TRBJ1-5
cdr3_nt: TGTGCCAGCAGATACTCGGGCACAGACAATGAGCAGTTCTTC; cdr3_aa: CASRYSGTDNEQFF; clone_size: -; cdr3_length: 14; v_call: TRBV6-6; d_call: -; j_call: TRBJ2-1
cdr3_nt: TGTGCCAGCAGCTTAGAGTCTAGCGGGGGATACGAGCAGTACTTC; cdr3_aa: CASSLESSGGYEQYF; clone_size: -; cdr3_length: 15; v_call: TRBV11-1; d_call: TRBD2; j_call: TRBJ2-7
cdr3_nt: TGTGCCAGCTCACCGGGACTAGCGGGAACCTACAATGAGCAGTTCTTC; cdr3_aa: CASSPGLAGTYNEQFF; clone_size: -; cdr3_length: 16; v_call: TRBV18; d_call: TRBD2; j_call: TRBJ2-1
cdr3_nt: TGTGCCAGCTTGTCAGGGACGAGGGCTGAAGCTTTCTTT; cdr3_aa: CASLSGTRAEAFF; clone_size: -; cdr3_length: 13; v_call: TRBV27; d_call: -; j_call: TRBJ1-1
cdr3_nt: TGTGCCAGCAGTCTACAGGTAGCTAACTATGGCTACACCTTC; cdr3_aa: CASSLQVANYGYTF; clone_size: -; cdr3_length: 14; v_call: TRBV28; d_call: -; j_call: TRBJ1-2
cdr3_nt: TGTGCCAGCAGTCGAGCACACCTCTACGAGCAGTACTTC; cdr3_aa: CASSRAHLYEQYF; clone_size: -; cdr3_length: 13; v_call: TRBV28; d_call: -; j_call: TRBJ2-7
cdr3_nt: TGTGCCAGCTCACCATCGGGAGGCGGGGGGGCCTACGAGCAGTACTTC; cdr3_aa: CASSPSGGGGAYEQYF; clone_size: -; cdr3_length: 16; v_call: TRBV18; d_call: TRBD2; j_call: TRBJ2-7
cdr3_nt: TGCAGTGCTAGGGAACTACGGATGCAGTATTTT; cdr3_aa: CSARELRMQYF; clone_size: -; cdr3_length: 11; v_call: TRBV20-1; d_call: -; j_call: TRBJ2-3
cdr3_nt: TGCGCCAGCAGCTTAGGGACAGTCTCTGGAAACACCATATATTTT; cdr3_aa: CASSLGTVSGNTIYF; clone_size: -; cdr3_length: 15; v_call: TRBV5-1; d_call: TRBD1; j_call: TRBJ1-3
cdr3_nt: TGTGCCAGCAGCCAAGAAAAGGGACAGTCTATCGATGAGCAGTTCTTC; cdr3_aa: CASSQEKGQSIDEQFF; clone_size: -; cdr3_length: 16; v_call: TRBV14; d_call: TRBD1; j_call: TRBJ2-1
cdr3_nt: TGTGCCAGCAGTCAAAGGTCCCCGCAGACTGAAGCTTTCTTT; cdr3_aa: CASSQRSPQTEAFF; clone_size: -; cdr3_length: 14; v_call: TRBV6-5; d_call: -; j_call: TRBJ1-1
cdr3_nt: TGTGCCAGCAGCGATCGGACAGGGAAGGAGCAGTACTTC; cdr3_aa: CASSDRTGKEQYF; clone_size: -; cdr3_length: 13; v_call: TRBV5-6; d_call: TRBD1; j_call: TRBJ2-7
cdr3_nt: TGTGCCAGCAGTTTTGATATAACCTACGAGCAGTACTTC; cdr3_aa: CASSFDITYEQYF; clone_size: -; cdr3_length: 13; v_call: TRBV27; d_call: -; j_call: TRBJ2-7
cdr3_nt: TGTGCCAGTAGTATCACAGAATCGAACACCGGGGAGCTGTTTTTT; cdr3_aa: CASSITESNTGELFF; clone_size: -; cdr3_length: 15; v_call: TRBV19; d_call: -; j_call: TRBJ2-2
cdr3_nt: TGTGCCAGCAGCACTCCAGTCTGGGGGACAAGCACAGATACGCAGTATTTT; cdr3_aa: CASSTPVWGTSTDTQYF; clone_size: -; cdr3_length: 17; v_call: TRBV7-9; d_call: -; j_call: TRBJ2-3
cdr3_nt: TGTGCCAGCAGCCCGGTTCGGGGGGAGCTGTTTTTT; cdr3_aa: CASSPVRGELFF; clone_size: -; cdr3_length: 12; v_call: TRBV4-2; d_call: -; j_call: TRBJ2-2
cdr3_nt: TGTGCCAGCAGTTTATATGGTGGCAGGGGAGTCGAGCAGTACTTC; cdr3_aa: CASSLYGGRGVEQYF; clone_size: -; cdr3_length: 15; v_call: TRBV27; d_call: -; j_call: TRBJ2-7
cdr3_nt: TGCGCCAGCAGCGACAGGGGCCTCGGGACCGGGGAGCTGTTTTTT; cdr3_aa: CASSDRGLGTGELFF; clone_size: -; cdr3_length: 15; v_call: TRBV5-1; d_call: TRBD1; j_call: TRBJ2-2
cdr3_nt: TGTGCCAGCGGGTCAGGACAGGGGGATTATCAGCCCCAGCATTTT; cdr3_aa: CASGSGQGDYQPQHF; clone_size: -; cdr3_length: 15; v_call: TRBV27; d_call: TRBD1; j_call: TRBJ1-5
cdr3_nt: TGTGCCAGTAGCCCGGGACAGAGCTTGTATAGCAATCAGCCCCAGCATTTT; cdr3_aa: CASSPGQSLYSNQPQHF; clone_size: once; cdr3_length: 17; v_call: TRBV19; d_call: TRBD1; j_call: TRBJ1-5
cdr3_nt: TGTGCCAGCAGCTCGACCTTTGGGAGTAGAGATACGCAGTATTTT; cdr3_aa: CASSSTFGSRDTQYF; clone_size: -; cdr3_length: 15; v_call: TRBV5-4; d_call: -; j_call: TRBJ2-3
cdr3_nt: TGCGCCAGCAGCCAACCGACTAGCGGGAGCTACGAGCAGTACTTC; cdr3_aa: CASSQPTSGSYEQYF; clone_size: -; cdr3_length: 15; v_call: TRBV4-1; d_call: TRBD2; j_call: TRBJ2-7
cdr3_nt: TGTGCCAGTCGACTAGCTGGAGGGGAAGAGACCCAGTACTTC; cdr3_aa: CASRLAGGEETQYF; clone_size: -; cdr3_length: 14; v_call: TRBV19; d_call: TRBD2; j_call: TRBJ2-5
cdr3_nt: TGTGCCACCAGTCCTCCGGGTTTTACCAAAAACATTCAGTACTTC; cdr3_aa: CATSPPGFTKNIQYF; clone_size: -; cdr3_length: 15; v_call: TRBV28; d_call: -; j_call: TRBJ2-4
cdr3_nt: TGTGCCAGCAGTAGGGATAGTAGCTCCTACAATGAGCAGTTCTTC; cdr3_aa: CASSRDSSSYNEQFF; clone_size: -; cdr3_length: 15; v_call: TRBV6-4; d_call: -; j_call: TRBJ2-1
cdr3_nt: TGTGCCAGCAGTTTCGAAGCGGGAGCTACAGAGACCCAGTACTTC; cdr3_aa: CASSFEAGATETQYF; clone_size: -; cdr3_length: 15; v_call: TRBV28; d_call: TRBD2; j_call: TRBJ2-5
cdr3_nt: TGCGCCAGCAGCTTAACAGGATCCCGCTCCTACGAGCAGTACTTC; cdr3_aa: CASSLTGSRSYEQYF; clone_size: -; cdr3_length: 15; v_call: TRBV5-1; d_call: -; j_call: TRBJ2-7
cdr3_nt: TGTGCCAGCAGCTTAGGCCCTAGCGTGAACACCGGGGAGCTGTTTTTT; cdr3_aa: CASSLGPSVNTGELFF; clone_size: -; cdr3_length: 16; v_call: TRBV7-6; d_call: -; j_call: TRBJ2-2
cdr3_nt: TGTGCCAGCAGTTCACCTCAACTACAGGGATGGAGGCGTACTGAAGCTTTCTTT; cdr3_aa: CASSSPQLQGWRRTEAFF; clone_size: -; cdr3_length: 18; v_call: TRBV28; d_call: -; j_call: TRBJ1-1
cdr3_nt: TGTGCCAGCTCACCTATGACTCGTCGGGAGCAGTACTTC; cdr3_aa: CASSPMTRREQYF; clone_size: once; cdr3_length: 13; v_call: TRBV18; d_call: -; j_call: TRBJ2-7
cdr3_nt: TGTGCCAGCAGTTTATCAGGGAACGGCTACGAGCAGTACTTC; cdr3_aa: CASSLSGNGYEQYF; clone_size: -; cdr3_length: 14; v_call: TRBV28; d_call: -; j_call: TRBJ2-7
cdr3_nt: TGTGCCAGCAGCCAAGGACTAGCGGGAAATGAGCAGTTCTTC; cdr3_aa: CASSQGLAGNEQFF; clone_size: -; cdr3_length: 14; v_call: TRBV4-2; d_call: TRBD2; j_call: TRBJ2-1
cdr3_nt: TGTGCCAGCAGCCCCCCGGCTGGGGGTACCACTGAAGCTTTCTTT; cdr3_aa: CASSPPAGGTTEAFF; clone_size: -; cdr3_length: 15; v_call: TRBV7-9; d_call: -; j_call: TRBJ1-1
cdr3_nt: TGTGCCAGCTCGGGACCGCTTTCTCCGGGAAACACCATATATTTT; cdr3_aa: CASSGPLSPGNTIYF; clone_size: -; cdr3_length: 15; v_call: TRBV18; d_call: -; j_call: TRBJ1-3
cdr3_nt: TGTGCCAGCAGCTTGGGGGTGGGGAATGAAAAACTGTTTTTT; cdr3_aa: CASSLGVGNEKLFF; clone_size: -; cdr3_length: 14; v_call: TRBV7-6; d_call: -; j_call: TRBJ1-4
cdr3_nt: TGTGCCAGCAACCGTGGCTCTGGAAACACCATATATTTT; cdr3_aa: CASNRGSGNTIYF; clone_size: -; cdr3_length: 13; v_call: TRBV6-1; d_call: -; j_call: TRBJ1-3
cdr3_nt: TGTGCCAGCAGTTTAACGGGACTGGGAAATGAAAAACTGTTTTTT; cdr3_aa: CASSLTGLGNEKLFF; clone_size: -; cdr3_length: 15; v_call: TRBV28; d_call: -; j_call: TRBJ1-4
cdr3_nt: TGCGCCAGCAGCTTGGGGACTAGCGGGAGATCAGATACGCAGTATTTT; cdr3_aa: CASSLGTSGRSDTQYF; clone_size: -; cdr3_length: 16; v_call: TRBV5-1; d_call: TRBD2; j_call: TRBJ2-3
cdr3_nt: TGTGCCAGCAGTTTAAACCCGCGAGTTACTTCCGATACGCAGTATTTT; cdr3_aa: CASSLNPRVTSDTQYF; clone_size: -; cdr3_length: 16; v_call: TRBV28; d_call: -; j_call: TRBJ2-3
cdr3_nt: TGTGCCAGCTCACCTCTACCGCCCCTATCTGGGGCCAACGTCCTGACTTTC; cdr3_aa: CASSPLPPLSGANVLTF; clone_size: -; cdr3_length: 17; v_call: TRBV18; d_call: -; j_call: TRBJ2-6
cdr3_nt: TGTGCCAGCAGTTCGGGACTAGCGGGAGCCGACGAGCAGTACTTC; cdr3_aa: CASSSGLAGADEQYF; clone_size: -; cdr3_length: 15; v_call: TRBV27; d_call: TRBD2; j_call: TRBJ2-7
cdr3_nt: TGTGCCAGCAGCCTCCTAACGGGAGGGCCGGGTACGCAGTATTTT; cdr3_aa: CASSLLTGGPGTQYF; clone_size: -; cdr3_length: 15; v_call: TRBV13; d_call: TRBD2; j_call: TRBJ2-3
cdr3_nt: TGTGCCAGCAGTGATGGTCGGGAAACAATTCCAGATACGCAGTATTTT; cdr3_aa: CASSDGRETIPDTQYF; clone_size: -; cdr3_length: 16; v_call: TRBV2; d_call: -; j_call: TRBJ2-3
cdr3_nt: TGTGCCAGTAGTATGACGCAGGGGGTTGGCTACACCTTC; cdr3_aa: CASSMTQGVGYTF; clone_size: -; cdr3_length: 13; v_call: TRBV19; d_call: TRBD1; j_call: TRBJ1-2
cdr3_nt: TGTGCCAGCAGCTTATCTCTCCGGTCGACTAGCACAGATACGCAGTATTTT; cdr3_aa: CASSLSLRSTSTDTQYF; clone_size: -; cdr3_length: 17; v_call: TRBV7-9; d_call: -; j_call: TRBJ2-3
cdr3_nt: TGTGCCAGCAGTTCTATAGGGCGGGAGAGCAACGAGCAGTACTTC; cdr3_aa: CASSSIGRESNEQYF; clone_size: -; cdr3_length: 15; v_call: TRBV28; d_call: TRBD2; j_call: TRBJ2-7
cdr3_nt: TGCGCCAGCAGCCAAGCGGTCGATACTAGCTCTGTAGAGACCCAGTACTTC; cdr3_aa: CASSQAVDTSSVETQYF; clone_size: -; cdr3_length: 17; v_call: TRBV4-1; d_call: -; j_call: TRBJ2-5
cdr3_nt: TGTGCCATCTCCGGGGGATACGATACGCAGTATTTT; cdr3_aa: CAISGGYDTQYF; clone_size: -; cdr3_length: 12; v_call: TRBV28; d_call: -; j_call: TRBJ2-3